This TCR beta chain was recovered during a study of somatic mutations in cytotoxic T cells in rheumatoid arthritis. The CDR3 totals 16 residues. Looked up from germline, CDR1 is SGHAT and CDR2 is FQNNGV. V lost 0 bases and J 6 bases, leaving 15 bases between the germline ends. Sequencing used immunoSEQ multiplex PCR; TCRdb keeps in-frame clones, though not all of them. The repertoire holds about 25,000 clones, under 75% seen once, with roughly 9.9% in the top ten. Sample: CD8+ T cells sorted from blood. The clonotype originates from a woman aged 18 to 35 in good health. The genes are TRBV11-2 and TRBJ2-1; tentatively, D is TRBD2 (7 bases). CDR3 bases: TGTGCCAGCAGCTTAGAATGGGCGGGGGCGGTCAATGAGCAGTTCTTC. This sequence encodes CASSLEWAGAVNEQFF. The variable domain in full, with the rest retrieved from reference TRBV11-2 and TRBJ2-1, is EAGVAQSPRYKIIEKRQSVAFWCNPISGHATLYWYQQILGQGPKLLIQFQNNGVVDDSQLPKDRFSAERLKGVDSTLKIQPAKLEDSAVYLCASSLEWAGAVNEQFFGPGTRLTVL.